This T cell receptor beta chain came from a study of blood T cell repertoires in COVID-19. Overall study context: The cDNA or gDNA used as material had been derived from T cells, B-cell-depleted T cells, or PBMCs.

This clone turned up a few times. Methods used by the authors: Quantification of nucleated cells was approximated via reference gene primer amplification. Libraries were prepared by immunoSEQ multiplex PCR; TCRdb keeps only in-frame clonotypes and omits some of them. The V and J calls and clone size are taken from that table; D and trimming were inferred from the DNA. Here the sample spans about 160,000 clones, more than 80% being singletons. CDR1 and CDR2 (germline): LGHNT, FRNRAP. The CDR3 runs 16 residues. V lost 0 bases and J lost 8; bases outside the gene matches: 8. The chain uses TRBV12-5 and TRBJ2-1; 9 bases align to TRBD2. The sample was peripheral blood. This clonotype originated in a man aged 55-75 years with acute or convalescent COVID-19. For the CDR3, the DNA is TGTGCTAGTGGTTTGGTACATAGCGGGGGTGTCTATGAGCAGTTCTTC. Translated, it gives CASGLVHSGGVYEQFF.